This paragraph covers one TCR beta chain sequence. What it recognizes is unknown. Different DNA sequences within this sample yield the same CDR3. Sequencing used immunoSEQ multiplex PCR; TCRdb keeps in-frame clones, though not all of them. The table includes tens of thousands of clones, 71% detected once. Germline lookup yields CDR1 SGHRS and CDR2 YFSETQ. This CDR3 is built from 14 residues. V dropped 8 bases and J dropped 3 bases, with 18 bases sitting between them. The data are from a study of PD-1 blockade in classical Hodgkin lymphoma. Study outcomes and limitations: Underlying causes for the observed repertoire differences were not defined, possibly disease activity or prior therapy. CD4+ TCR diversity, unlike CD8+, rose significantly by C4D1.

Brentuximab vedotin exposure varied among the patients, all of whom had relapsed after autologous stem cell transplantation. Relapsed/refractory classical Hodgkin lymphoma patients had complete, partial or progressive responses. The TCR comes from a human donor with classical Hodgkin lymphoma. The gene calls are TRBV5-1 and TRBJ2-7; TRBD1 is a possible D gene (6 bases). Sequencing used peripheral blood mononuclear cells (PBMCs), obtained before the second cycle of nivolumab. This chain's CDR3 is CASSHRTDYYEQYF. The CDR3 DNA reads as TGCGCCAGTAGCCATAGGACAGACTACTACGAGCAGTACTTC.